The next 14 T cell receptor beta chains were all read from a single sample in a study of beta chain features in type 1 diabetes (dated by TCRdb to the late 2010s). The library relied on the immunoSEQ multiplex PCR assay. The High Capacity cDNA Reverse Transcription Kit was used to reverse transcribe all of the isolated RNA, meaning that expressed TCRB transcripts were what got sequenced. The clones in this table, taken by TCRdb from immuneACCESS, are in-frame only. Not every clone is retained; where verified, under half of the shortfall comes from an unresolved V gene, and the cause of the rest is unknown. Recorded for this sample are hundreds of thousands of clones; roughly 16% of them occurred a single time. The ten most abundant clones make up more than 0.08% of the sample. The sample comprised naive CD4+ T cells from blood. Explained via the paper, the cell subset or site label denotes: true naive CD4+ T cells. The receptors come from a man aged 18 to 30 in good health.

V gene TRBV10-3 combines with J gene TRBJ2-1, with a possible D match to TRBD2 (5 bases). The germline V gene has CDR1 ENHRY and CDR2 SYGVKD. With 0 bases removed from V and 7 bases from J, the gap between germline ends came to 10 bases. CDR3 length: 14 amino acids. The CDR3 loop reads CAISESAGLNEQFF. The CDR3 nucleotides read TGTGCCATCAGTGAGTCTGCCGGACTTAATGAGCAGTTCTTC.

J is TRBJ1-5 and V is TRBV18; 8 nucleotides align to TRBD1. Germline CDR1 KGHSH, CDR2 LQKENI. V dropped 4 bases and J dropped 3; count of bases not matched to a gene: 5. The CDR3 contains 15 residues. The CDR3 region has the DNA TGTGCCAGCTCACTGACAGGGGTTACCAATCAGCCCCAGCATTTT. Translated: CASSLTGVTNQPQHF.

The J gene is TRBJ1-1, the V gene TRBV7-3; D is unclear. The ends were cut back, 1 base at V and 3 bases at J, with 6 bases in the middle. The germline V gene has CDR1 SGHTA and CDR2 FQGTGA. The CDR3 runs 13 residues. CDR3 DNA sequence: TGTGCCAGCAGCTTAAACACCGACACTGAAGCTTTCTTT. It encodes CASSLNTDTEAFF.

The J gene is TRBJ2-7, the V gene TRBV6-1, with D perhaps given as TRBD1 or TRBD2 (6 bases each). The CDR3 is 14 amino acids. V lost 1 base to trimming and J lost 2 bases, with 9 bases between them. CDR1 MNHNS and CDR2 SASEGT come from the germline V gene. The CDR3 spells CASSEVGGPYEQYF. The CDR3, as DNA: TGTGCCAGCAGTGAAGTGGGGGGCCCCTACGAGCAGTACTTC.

The chain has TRBV28 and TRBJ1-2, with D possibly TRBD1 on 5 matching bases. The V and J ends lost 3 bases and 4 bases respectively, with 12 bases between them. CDR3 size: 14 residues. CDR1 MDHEN and CDR2 SYDVKM come from the germline V gene. For the CDR3, the DNA is TGTGCCAGCAGTTTCCGGGGCGCGTCCTATGGCTACACCTTC. This codes for CASSFRGASYGYTF.

The chain joins TRBV19 to TRBJ2-1; perhaps TRBD2 as D (6 bases). Trimming shortened V by 5 bases and J by 3 bases, and 23 bases separated the two germline ends. CDR3 length equals 18 residues. Germline lookup yields CDR1 LNHDA and CDR2 SQIVND (reference sequence). CDR3 DNA sequence: TGTGCCAGTAGTGGGGGAGGTTTAGAGACGTCCTTCTACAATGAGCAGTTCTTC. It is translated as CASSGGGLETSFYNEQFF.

Many counts were recorded for this clone. The chain couples TRBV10-3 to TRBJ2-3; D not resolved. V gave up 7 bases and J gave up 2 bases, with 4 bases separating them. Looked up from germline, CDR1 is ENHRY and CDR2 is SYGVKD. The CDR3 is made up of 11 amino acids. CDR3 region: CAITTTDTQYF. CDR3 bases: TGTGCCATCACCACCACAGATACGCAGTATTTT.

The V call is TRBV7-8, the J call TRBJ2-4, with D possibly called TRBD1 or TRBD2 (5 bases each). This CDR3 contains 16 residues. V was pared by 1 base and J by 8 bases, with 18 bases between. Germline V gene sequence: CDR1 SGHVS, CDR2 FQNEAQ. CDR3 loop: CASSLDRTRVGDIQYF. DNA for the CDR3: TGTGCCAGCAGCTTAGACCGGACCCGAGTGGGGGACATTCAGTACTTC.

The rearrangement joins TRBV7-3 to TRBJ2-3; D is uncertain. This CDR3 is 13 amino acids long. The germline V gene has CDR1 SGHTA and CDR2 FQGTGA. The V gene lost 2 bases and the J gene lost 6 bases, with 9 bases spanning the gap. The CDR3 nucleotides are TGTGCCAGCAGCTTACTGTCCTCCGATACGCAGTATTTT. Translation gives CASSLLSSDTQYF.

As for this clone: Distinct nucleotide sequences in the sample also encode this CDR3. The chain joins TRBV2 to TRBJ2-5; D not resolved. Trimming cost V 1 base and J 5 bases, with 2 bases left between them. The CDR3 is 11 residues long. CDR1 and CDR2 (germline): SNHLY, FYNNEI. In DNA, the CDR3 is TGTGCCAGCAGTGAAGGCGAGACCCAGTACTTC. Amino acid sequence: CASSEGETQYF.

This clone was detected only once. The V call is TRBV7-9, the J call TRBJ1-6, with D uncertain. CDR3 length: 12 residues. Germline V gene sequence: CDR1 SEHNR, CDR2 FQNEAQ (reference sequence). V lost 5 bases and J 10 bases, leaving 9 bases between the germline ends. The CDR3, as DNA: TGTGCCAGCAGCGTCGAACGGTCACCCCTCCACTTT. This sequence encodes CASSVERSPLHF. Based on the CDR3 plus reference TRBV7-9 and TRBJ1-6, the full variable domain is DTGVSQNPRHKITKRGQNVTFRCDPISEHNRLYWYRQTLGQGPEFLTYFQNEAQLEKSRLLSDRFSAERPKGSFSTLEIQRTEQGDSAMYLCASSVERSPLHFGNGTRLTVT.

Only a few counts were recorded for this clone. The gene calls are TRBV27 and TRBJ1-6, with D possibly TRBD1 on 5 matching bases. Germline CDR1 is MNHEY and CDR2 is SMNVEV (reference sequence). This CDR3 contains 15 residues. The germline V and J ends were trimmed by 8 bases and 7 bases, with 18 bases remaining between them. In nucleotides, the CDR3 is TGTGCCAGCCAAGCTGTGGGGGTGAAAAATTCACCCCTCCACTTT. Its translation is CASQAVGVKNSPLHF.

This clone was detected only a few times. Written as DNA, the CDR3 is TGTGCCAGCTTAAAGACACAGGGACAGACCCAGTACTTC. This codes for CASLKTQGQTQYF. The chain couples TRBV6-1 to TRBJ2-5; D is perhaps TRBD1 (6 bases). V was cut by 8 bases and J by 6 bases, with 16 bases left in between. CDR1 and CDR2 (germline): MNHNS, SASEGT. The CDR3 runs 13 residues.

This clone was found many times. The CDR3 DNA reads as TGTGCCAGCTCCGCCGCGGATCTAGCCAAAAACATTCAGTACTTC. Amino acid sequence: CASSAADLAKNIQYF. This chain connects TRBV7-2 to TRBJ2-4; D is undetermined. The V end was cut by 8 bases, the J end by 0 bases, with 14 bases between. Germline loops: CDR1 SGHTA, CDR2 FQGNSA. This CDR3 region has 15 residues.